This T cell receptor beta chain was captured by sequencing in a study of T-cell memory formation after mild COVID-19. A note on this clonotype: What it recognizes is unknown.

Study findings and constraints: Prior to infection, memory already included some responding clones, suggesting cross-reactive memory joined.

cDNA libraries for TCR alpha and TCR beta, carrying sample barcodes and UMIs, came from 5'RACE with constant-segment primers. TCRdb re-analysed the 5' RACE reads in MiXCR, keeping a single row per CDR3 protein. Of approximately 480,000 distinct CDR3 sequences in the sample, approximately 18% were seen once. The CDR3 length is 16 residues. Trimming removed 1 base at V and 2 bases at J, with 14 bases between. Per the germline V gene, CDR1 is SGHKS and CDR2 is YYEKEE (reference sequence). What was sequenced was PBMCs or a T cell subset sorted from them (not recorded which). The TCR comes from an adult woman who had mild COVID-19 (a few samples of this study predate the infection). Cell type and time point are not known. V usage is TRBV5-5 and J usage is TRBJ2-3; tentatively, D is TRBD1 (5 bases). DNA for the CDR3: TGTGCCAGCAGCTTGTGGGCAGGGCCTACCACAGATACGCAGTATTTT. This translates into CASSLWAGPTTDTQYF.